The 19 T cell receptor beta chains below all came from one sample that was sequenced in a study of breast tumors, draining lymph nodes, adjacent tissues (dated by TCRdb to about 2016). Library method: multiplex PCR. Sequenced using an Illumina HiSeq 2000. Clones were called with MiXCR by TCRdb after fastp trimmed the public reads at Q25, and only in-frame beta chains were retained. Entries are consolidated by CDR3 protein sequence, retaining the most common genes and DNA. A total of just over 30,000 distinct CDR3 sequences appear in this sample, 60% to 70% of them only once. Of the sample, 15% to 20% falls within the top ten clones. The sequencing input was breast tumor tissue. These receptors all stem from a female donor with breast cancer. Some clones in this sample may be carry-over from other donors' samples.

This chain connects TRBV7-6 to TRBJ1-4; possibly TRBD1 for D (6 bases). Germline V gene lookup returns CDR1 SGHVS and CDR2 FNYEAQ. CDR3 length equals 15 residues. Between the trimmed V and J ends, which lost 5 bases and 4 bases, there was a span of 14 bases. For the CDR3, the DNA is TGTGCCAGCAGCCAACAGGGACAAGATAATGAAAAACTGTTTTTT. This translates into CASSQQGQDNEKLFF.

The rearrangement uses TRBV29-1 and TRBJ2-3; TRBD2 is a possible D gene (5 bases). This CDR3 is built from 11 residues. Trimming stripped 7 bases from V and 0 bases from J, with 5 bases between. From germline, CDR1 is SQVTM and CDR2 ANQGSEA. The CDR3 nucleotides read TGCAGCGGGACTAGCACAGATACGCAGTATTTT. Translating gives CSGTSTDTQYF.

The chain uses TRBV5-5 and TRBJ1-2; D is ambiguous. The V end lost 0 bases, the J end lost 7 bases, and 10 bases lay between the germline ends. The CDR3 totals 13 residues. Germline-derived CDR1 and CDR2 are SGHKS and YYEKEE (reference sequence). The CDR3 DNA follows: TGTGCCAGCAGCTTGGAGTGGCAGTCTGGCTACACCTTC. Its protein is CASSLEWQSGYTF.

The chain is built from TRBV2 and TRBJ1-4, with D perhaps matching TRBD1 (6 bases). Germline V gene data show CDR1 as SNHLY and CDR2 as FYNNEI. With 7 bases removed from V and 0 bases from J, the gap between germline ends came to 12 bases. This CDR3 has 15 residues. Written as DNA, the CDR3 is TGTGCCAGCATAGAGGACAGAACAACTAATGAAAAACTGTTTTTT. Protein sequence: CASIEDRTTNEKLFF. Complete variable domain (other parts from reference TRBV2 and TRBJ1-4): EPEVTQTPSHQVTQMGQEVILRCVPISNHLYFYWYRQILGQKVEFLVSFYNNEISEKSEIFDDQFSVERPDGSNFTLKIRSTKLEDSAMYFCASIEDRTTNEKLFFGSGTQLSVL.

This clonotype was counted at least ten times. At one end the junction does not follow the germline gene, possibly because of a read error. This chain joins TRBV20-1 and TRBJ1-2; 8 bases line up with TRBD1. Germline CDR1 DFQATT, CDR2 SNEGSKA (reference sequence). The CDR3 is 12 residues long. The CDR3 DNA reads as TGCAGTGCTGACAGGGGTTACTATGGCTCCACCTTC. It codes for CSADRGYYGSTF.

The chain joins TRBV12-3 or TRBV12-4 to TRBJ2-7, with 8 positions matching TRBD1. Trimming cost V 3 bases and J 6 bases; bases outside gene matches: 13. The CDR3 has 16 amino acids. The CDR3 DNA sequence: TGTGCCAGCAGTTTCCCCCCCCGAGACAGGGGCGGCGAGCAGTACTTC. Protein product: CASSFPPRDRGGEQYF.

The rearrangement joins TRBV7-2 to TRBJ1-2, with 8 positions matching TRBD1. The CDR3 extends over 14 amino acids. V lost 5 bases to trimming and J lost 4 bases; unmatched junction nucleotides: 6. The germline CDR1 and CDR2 sequences are SGHTA and FQGNSA. DNA for the CDR3: TGTGCCAGCAGCCCAGGACAGGGAGCCTATGGCTACACCTTC. This sequence encodes CASSPGQGAYGYTF.

This clonotype showed up many times. The J gene is TRBJ2-6, the V gene TRBV6-2 or TRBV6-3; maybe TRBD2 (5 bases). From germline, CDR1 is MNHEY and CDR2 SVGEGT. The CDR3 spans 15 residues. V shed 2 bases and J shed 1 base, with 6 bases lying between them. CDR3 loop: CASSYGGSGANVLTF. The CDR3 DNA is TGTGCCAGCAGTTACGGAGGTTCTGGGGCCAACGTCCTGACTTTC.

This clonotype appeared a few times. V gene TRBV2 combines with J gene TRBJ1-5; 12 bases fit TRBD1. Germline CDR1 reads SNHLY; CDR2 reads FYNNEI. The V segment lost 3 bases and the J segment 5 bases; nucleotides outside the gene matches: 5. The CDR3 length is 16 residues. CDR3 protein: CASSEGTGGPHQPQHF. The DNA for the CDR3 is TGTGCCAGCAGTGAGGGGACAGGGGGCCCCCATCAGCCCCAGCATTTT.

This clonotype came up many times. The V call is TRBV19, the J call TRBJ2-1, with 14 bases that match TRBD2. Germline V CDR1 and CDR2: LNHDA, SQIVND (reference sequence). V lost 4 bases and J lost 9; bases outside the gene matches: 5. The CDR3 is 15 amino acids. The CDR3 bases are TGTGCCAGTAGTACAGGACTAGCGGGAGGCGGTGAGCAGTTCTTC. It is translated as CASSTGLAGGGEQFF.

J is TRBJ1-6 and V is TRBV9, with TRBD1 matching over 8 bases. J lost 10 bases, V lost 5 bases, and 8 bases had no gene match. Germline V gene sequence: CDR1 SGDLS, CDR2 YYNGEE. The length of the CDR3 is 14 residues. The DNA of the CDR3 is TGTGCCAGCAGTGACTCTGACAGGGGATCACCCCTCCACTTT. Its translation is CASSDSDRGSPLHF.

This rearrangement joins TRBV5-1 to TRBJ2-4; D uncertain. Trimming left V 4 bases short and J 0 bases short, with 11 bases between. This CDR3 spans 15 amino acids. Germline assignment: CDR1 SGHRS and CDR2 YFSETQ. The CDR3 reads CASSPSWLAKNIQYF. The CDR3 nucleotides read TGCGCCAGCAGCCCTTCTTGGCTAGCCAAAAACATTCAGTACTTC.

This clonotype was counted many times. This clone may be a read error of a much larger clone one base away. The CDR3, as DNA: TGTGCCAGCAGCTTAACGGACAACCGGGTAGAGACCCAGCACTTC. Amino acid sequence: CASSLTDNRVETQHF. The V and J genes are TRBV7-3 and TRBJ2-5, with a tentative D call TRBD1 (5 bases). This CDR3 comprises 15 residues. Germline-derived CDR1 and CDR2 are SGHTA and FQGTGA.

This clonotype was seen repeatedly, ten times or more. A much larger clone sits a single nucleotide away, making a read error possible. The V call is TRBV6-6, the J call TRBJ1-2, with D possibly matching TRBD1 (6 bases). Germline lookup yields CDR1 MNHNY and CDR2 SVGAGI (reference sequence). V was trimmed by 6 bases and J by 3 bases, leaving 11 bases between them. CDR3 size: 13 residues. The CDR3 region has the DNA TGTGCCAGCAGGCACAGGGCCTACTATGGCTACACCTTC. Translating gives CASRHRAYYGYTF.

J is TRBJ1-5 and V is TRBV20-1; 7 positions agree with TRBD1. CDR3 size: 14 residues. Trimming took 0 bases from V and 7 from J; bases not matched to a gene: 6. Looked up from germline, CDR1 is DFQATT and CDR2 is SNEGSKA (reference sequence). The CDR3 nucleotides read TGCAGTGCTAGAGACCCCAGGGGGACACAGCCCCAGCATTTT. Its translation is CSARDPRGTQPQHF.

There are many counts of this clonotype. The V gene is TRBV20-1, the J gene TRBJ2-7; 10 bases are a match to TRBD2. The CDR3 is made up of 14 amino acids. V shed 5 bases, J shed 0 bases, and the junction held 4 bases outside the gene matches. The germline V gene encodes CDR1 DFQATT and CDR2 SNEGSKA (reference sequence). The CDR3 loop reads CSAQREGRSYEQYF. The CDR3 DNA reads TGCAGTGCTCAGCGGGAGGGCCGCTCCTACGAGCAGTACTTC.

The V call is TRBV20-1, the J call TRBJ2-7, with a weak D call TRBD1 (9 bases). The CDR3 is 15 amino acids. V lost 7 bases and J lost 2, with 21 bases in between. Looked up from germline, CDR1 is DFQATT and CDR2 is SNEGSKA (reference sequence). The CDR3 spells CSVRSGGQGPYEQYF. For the CDR3, the DNA is TGCAGTGTTCGAAGCGGGGGACAGGGCCCCTACGAGCAGTACTTC.

This clonotype was observed at least ten times. The V call is TRBV19, the J call TRBJ2-1; TRBD1 aligns across 9 bases. Germline V lookup: CDR1 LNHDA, CDR2 SQIVND (reference sequence). Trimming cost V 3 bases and J 3 bases; bases outside gene matches: 9. The CDR3 length is 17 residues. Here the CDR3 reads CASSISTGGKVYNEQFF. The CDR3 DNA reads as TGTGCCAGTAGTATCTCGACAGGGGGGAAAGTCTACAATGAGCAGTTCTTC.

This sequence joins TRBV20-1 and TRBJ2-5; no firm D call. The CDR3 has 12 amino acids. The V end was cut by 3 bases, the J end by 4 bases, with 9 bases between. Germline-derived CDR1 and CDR2 are DFQATT and SNEGSKA (reference sequence). CDR3 region: CSARVTSETQYF. In DNA form, the CDR3 reads TGCAGTGCTAGGGTGACATCAGAGACCCAGTACTTC.